This T cell receptor (beta chain) was recorded in a study of beta chain features in type 1 diabetes. The sequenced template was cDNA made from the entire isolated RNA. Profiling relied on immunoSEQ multiplex PCR, and the TCRdb table lists in-frame clones only, not all of them. The sample has more than 150,000 clones, 10% to 15% seen once. This CDR3 comprises 14 residues. V shed 3 bases and J shed 7 bases, with 17 bases lying between them. Per the germline V gene, CDR1 is SGHRS and CDR2 is YFSETQ. This receptor was identified in a woman aged 18-29 years in good health. The chain has TRBV5-1 and TRBJ2-7, with a weak D call TRBD2 (5 bases). Material for sequencing was central memory CD4+ T cells from blood. CDR3 amino acids: CASSSPPRAEEQYF. As DNA, the CDR3 is TGCGCCAGCAGCTCTCCCCCGAGGGCGGAAGAGCAGTACTTC.